Listed below are T cell receptor beta chains from one sample, sequenced in a study of blood T cell repertoires in COVID-19. Sequencing used immunoSEQ multiplex PCR; TCRdb keeps in-frame clones, though not all of them. The table has roughly 160,000 clones, approximately 80% seen once. Sample: PBMCs or T cells enriched from blood (not recorded which). The receptors derive from a middle-aged man who had recovered from COVID-19. Each CDR3 is given with its conserved first and last residue. A D gene is named only where the DNA matches it firmly. Clone size is stated in some rows and not others, as once, few, many or a class when expanded.

v_call	j_call	clone_size	d_call	cdr3_nt	cdr3_aa
TRBV6-5	TRBJ1-1	.	.	TGTGCCAGCAGTTACTCGGGGGGTGGAGTTGCTGAAGCTTTCTTT	CASSYSGGGVAEAFF
TRBV7-2	TRBJ2-5	few	TRBD2	TGTGCCAACAAACTATTTAGCGGGAGCCAAGAGACCCAGTACTTC	CANKLFSGSQETQYF
TRBV7-9	TRBJ1-2	.	.	TGTGCCAGCAGCTCAGGGGACCTCTATGGCTACACCTTC	CASSSGDLYGYTF
TRBV2	TRBJ1-1	once	.	TGTGCCAGCAGTGAAGCACTCGGGGGGACTGAAGCTTTCTTT	CASSEALGGTEAFF
TRBV19	TRBJ2-2	.	TRBD1	TGTGCCAGTAGTAAGGGGTGGGGACAGGGAAGGAACACCGGGGAGCTGTTTTTT	CASSKGWGQGRNTGELFF
TRBV9	TRBJ2-5	.	.	TGTGCCAGCAGCGGCGGAGGGCTGGGACAAGAGACCCAGTACTTC	CASSGGGLGQETQYF
TRBV29-1	TRBJ2-7	.	TRBD2	TGCAGCGTTGAGCGGGGGAGCGGCTACGAGCAGTACTTC	CSVERGSGYEQYF
TRBV29-1	TRBJ2-3	.	TRBD2	TGCAGCGTTGCGGGAGGGGGGGCCGCTAGCACAGATACGCAGTATTTT	CSVAGGGAASTDTQYF
TRBV28	TRBJ1-6	.	.	TGTGCCAGTTTCGCGAGCTCCTATAATTCACCCCTCCACTTT	CASFASSYNSPLHF
TRBV10-3	TRBJ2-7	.	TRBD2	TGTGCCATCAGCGCTAGCGGGGGTCCAGAAGAGCAGTACTTC	CAISASGGPEEQYF
TRBV10-3	TRBJ1-2	.	.	TGTGCCATCAGTGAGGGACAGTATCCTGGCTACACCTTC	CAISEGQYPGYTF
TRBV30	TRBJ1-1	once	.	TGTGCCTGGAGTGAGAGTAGCACTGAAGCTTTCTTT	CAWSESSTEAFF
TRBV7-9	TRBJ1-1	.	.	TGTGCCAGCAGCGGAGGGCCCCTGGGCGGCCTTGAAGCTTTCTTT	CASSGGPLGGLEAFF
TRBV29-1	TRBJ1-5	.	.	TGCAGCGTTGCCGGAGGGGGGGATAGCAATCAGCCCCAGCATTTT	CSVAGGGDSNQPQHF
TRBV5-6	TRBJ2-1	.	TRBD2	TGTGCCAGCAGCTTCGCCTCTAGCGGGCGGTCCTACAATGAGCAGTTCTTC	CASSFASSGRSYNEQFF
TRBV7-9	TRBJ2-7	.	.	TGTGCCTCGGGGGGCTACTCCTACGAGCAGTACTTC	CASGGYSYEQYF
TRBV14	TRBJ1-1	once	TRBD1	TGTGCCAGCAGCCCCGGGACAGAGAACACTGAAGCTTTCTTT	CASSPGTENTEAFF
TRBV7-3	TRBJ2-5	once	.	TGTGCCAGCAGCTCCCGGGACATGGAGACCCAGTACTTC	CASSSRDMETQYF
TRBV25-1	TRBJ1-2	.	.	TGTGCCAGCAGTGAATTTCCGAGGTATGGCTACACCTTC	CASSEFPRYGYTF
TRBV7-9	TRBJ1-2	.	TRBD1	TGTGCCAGCAGCCTAGGACAGGTCTATGGCTACACCTTC	CASSLGQVYGYTF
TRBV7-3	TRBJ1-2	.	TRBD1	TGTGCCAGCAGCCGCACCGGGACAGGGGTCTATGGCTACACCTTC	CASSRTGTGVYGYTF
TRBV9	TRBJ2-3	.	TRBD2	TGTGCCAGCAGCGGCCTCGAGGTGGTGGCGGGGGGGTCAGATACGCAGTATTTT	CASSGLEVVAGGSDTQYF
TRBV18	TRBJ1-2	.	TRBD1	TGTGCCAGCTCACCAGGAGGACAGGGGGCGCGGGGCTACACCTTC	CASSPGGQGARGYTF
TRBV27	TRBJ2-1	.	TRBD2	TGTGCCAGCAGTTTCCTAGCGGGCCTGAACAATGAGCAGTTCTTC	CASSFLAGLNNEQFF
TRBV29-1	TRBJ2-7	.	.	TGCAGCGCAGGACAGGCGCGGGGCGAGCAGTACTTC	CSAGQARGEQYF
TRBV27	TRBJ2-5	.	.	TGTGCCAGCGGTAAAGCGGAAAGGACCCAGTACTTC	CASGKAERTQYF
TRBV7-9	TRBJ2-7	.	TRBD1	TGTGCCAGCAGCCCGAGGGACAGGCTTGATTCCTACGAGCAGTACTTC	CASSPRDRLDSYEQYF
TRBV5-1	TRBJ1-1	.	.	TGCGCCAGCAGCTTGGTTTCGGCAGGAGGCACTGAAGCTTTCTTT	CASSLVSAGGTEAFF
TRBV6-5	TRBJ1-4	.	TRBD1	TGTGCCAGCAAGGGACAGGGGGCGCAAGTCGGAAAACTGTTTTTT	CASKGQGAQVGKLFF
TRBV5-5	TRBJ2-2	once	.	TGTGCCAGCAGCCCCCCGAGGGGGGGGGTATGCGCGAACACCGGGGAGCTGTTTTTT	CASSPPRGGVCANTGELFF
TRBV5-1	TRBJ1-2	.	TRBD1	TGCGCCAGCAGCCTAGGGACAGGGCAGGGCTACACCTTC	CASSLGTGQGYTF
TRBV6-5	TRBJ2-7	.	TRBD2	TGTGCCAGCAGGGCAACTAGCGCTGGAGCCTACGAGCAGTACTTC	CASRATSAGAYEQYF
TRBV28	TRBJ1-4	once	.	TGTGCCAGCAGTGGGGGGGGATTAGGTGAAAAACTGTTTTTT	CASSGGGLGEKLFF
TRBV5-1	TRBJ2-7	.	.	TGCGCCAGCAGCTTGGGAGCGATGCTACCCTACGAGCAGTACTTC	CASSLGAMLPYEQYF
TRBV7-3	TRBJ2-1	.	.	TGTGCCAGCAGCTTTAGGGGGGGTGCCTACTACAATGAGCAGTTCTTC	CASSFRGGAYYNEQFF
TRBV19	TRBJ1-5	.	TRBD1	TGTGCCAGTAGCCCCGCAACGACAGGGAAAATTCAGCCCCAGCATTTT	CASSPATTGKIQPQHF
TRBV5-6	TRBJ2-1	.	.	TGTGCCAGTCACCTCGGGGGGACAGGCCTCCGAGGGGAGCAGTTCTTC	CASHLGGTGLRGEQFF
TRBV18	TRBJ1-1	once	.	TGTGCCAGCTCACTGACTGCAGGGGAAGTAGCTTTCTTT	CASSLTAGEVAFF
TRBV3-1/TRBV3-2	TRBJ1-6	.	.	TGTGCCAGCAGCCGGCAGGGCGCTTCACCCCTCCACTTT	CASSRQGASPLHF
TRBV30	TRBJ2-5	.	.	TGTGCCTGGAGTGTACGAGGTGAGGAGACCCAGTACTTC	CAWSVRGEETQYF
TRBV2	TRBJ1-3	.	.	TGTGCCAGCAGAGCGGGAAACTCTGGAAACACCATATATTTT	CASRAGNSGNTIYF
TRBV14	TRBJ2-1	.	.	TGTGCCAGCAGGAGGACAGTCGCGACCCGCAATGAGCAGTTCTTC	CASRRTVATRNEQFF
TRBV19	TRBJ2-7	.	.	TGTGCCAGTAGTATAGTAGGGGCTTCCTACGAGCAGTACTTC	CASSIVGASYEQYF
TRBV6-2/TRBV6-3	TRBJ2-1	.	TRBD2	TGTGCCAGCAGTTTGCCTCTAAGGCGGGGGGCCCACAATGAGCAGTTCTTC	CASSLPLRRGAHNEQFF
TRBV27	TRBJ1-1	.	.	TGTGCCAGCAGTTTGACATTGAACACTGAAGCTTTCTTT	CASSLTLNTEAFF
TRBV5-4	TRBJ2-5	.	TRBD2	TGTGCCAGCAGCCGGCTTGGGACTAGCGGGGGGCCTCACCAAGAGACCCAGTACTTC	CASSRLGTSGGPHQETQYF
TRBV5-4	TRBJ1-2	.	TRBD1	TGTGCCAGCAGGATATCACAGGGGGCGCCTCGCTACACCTTC	CASRISQGAPRYTF
TRBV3-1/TRBV3-2	TRBJ1-2	.	.	TGTGCCAGCAGCCGTGGTGGGAGGGGGAACTATGGCTACACCTTC	CASSRGGRGNYGYTF
TRBV28	TRBJ2-7	.	TRBD2	TGTGCCAGCTCGGGTGGGGGTAGCGGGGACGAGCAGTACTTC	CASSGGGSGDEQYF
TRBV9	TRBJ1-2	.	.	TGTGCCAGCAGCGTAGCTCCCAGGGATCAAATTGACTATGGCTACACCTTC	CASSVAPRDQIDYGYTF
TRBV27	TRBJ2-7	once	.	TGTGCCAGCAGTTCGCCCCCTAATAGTGTGCAGTACTTC	CASSSPPNSVQYF
TRBV25-1	TRBJ2-2	.	TRBD1	TGTGCCAGCAGTGAATTTACAGGGGGCGAGGACGGGGAGCTGTTTTTT	CASSEFTGGEDGELFF
TRBV28	TRBJ2-7	.	.	TGTGCGCCGTCGGGCCTCGGGACATCCTACGAGCAGTACTTC	CAPSGLGTSYEQYF
TRBV27	TRBJ1-6	.	TRBD1	TGTGCCAGCGGATACCTCCAGGGGGGTACACCCCTCCACTTT	CASGYLQGGTPLHF
TRBV24-1	TRBJ1-1	.	.	TGTGCCACCAGCAGGGGCACTGAAGCTTTCTTT	CATSRGTEAFF
TRBV4-1	TRBJ1-2	once	TRBD1	TGCGCCAGCAGCCAAGCCACACAGGGGTTAGGCGGCTACACCTTC	CASSQATQGLGGYTF
TRBV11-2	TRBJ2-7	few	.	TGTGCCAGCAGCAACCCGGGACTGCCCTACTTC	CASSNPGLPYF
TRBV9	TRBJ2-2	few	TRBD2	TGTGCCAGCAGCGTAGAGGCAGCGGGGGGGCCTGGGGAGCTGTTTTTT	CASSVEAAGGPGELFF
TRBV6-2/TRBV6-3	TRBJ1-1	.	.	TGTGCCAGCAGTACTCAGGGTGGCACTGAAGCTTTCTTT	CASSTQGGTEAFF